This is a list of T cell receptor beta chains from one sample in a study of a mutant IDH1 vaccine in newly diagnosed glioma. These TCRs' antigens remain unknown. Libraries were prepared by immunoSEQ multiplex PCR; TCRdb keeps only in-frame clonotypes and omits some of them. This table holds some 60,000 clones, just under 90% found once. Sample: PBMCs, taken from a glioma patient whose treatment included an IDH1 peptide vaccine. The receptors were sampled from a middle-aged woman with glioma. Both conserved end residues are part of each CDR3. D genes are given only for firm matches. Some rows have no size entry. The others give once, few or many, or a class for an expanded clone.

v_call: TRBV11-2; clone_size: once; j_call: TRBJ1-1; d_call: -; cdr3_aa: CASSFREGTEAFF; cdr3_nt: TGTGCCAGCAGCTTTAGGGAGGGCACTGAAGCTTTCTTT
v_call: TRBV7-3; clone_size: -; j_call: TRBJ2-2; d_call: -; cdr3_aa: CASSPSGNPNTGELFF; cdr3_nt: TGTGCCAGCAGCCCCTCGGGTAACCCGAACACCGGGGAGCTGTTTTTT
v_call: TRBV7-9; clone_size: -; j_call: TRBJ1-3; d_call: TRBD1; cdr3_aa: CASSPRTGRGNTIYF; cdr3_nt: TGTGCCAGCAGCCCTAGGACAGGGAGAGGAAACACCATATATTTT
v_call: TRBV7-9; clone_size: -; j_call: TRBJ1-2; d_call: TRBD1; cdr3_aa: CASSATGGNGYTF; cdr3_nt: TGTGCCAGCAGCGCGACAGGGGGCAATGGCTACACCTTC
v_call: TRBV10-2; clone_size: once; j_call: TRBJ2-5; d_call: -; cdr3_aa: CASSRGTSQETQYF; cdr3_nt: TGCGCCAGCAGCCGGGGGACGAGCCAAGAGACCCAGTACTTC
v_call: TRBV7-2; clone_size: -; j_call: TRBJ1-2; d_call: -; cdr3_aa: CASSLHGGVFYGYTF; cdr3_nt: TGTGCCAGCAGCCTACACGGGGGCGTCTTCTATGGCTACACCTTC
v_call: TRBV4-2; clone_size: once; j_call: TRBJ2-3; d_call: TRBD2; cdr3_aa: CARGKRGGQGTDTQYF; cdr3_nt: TGTGCCAGGGGGAAGCGGGGGGGCCAAGGAACAGATACGCAGTATTTT
v_call: TRBV6-1; clone_size: once; j_call: TRBJ2-7; d_call: -; cdr3_aa: CASSDSQGIRYEQYF; cdr3_nt: TGTGCCAGCAGTGACAGCCAGGGGATTCGGTACGAGCAGTACTTC
v_call: TRBV6-5; clone_size: -; j_call: TRBJ2-1; d_call: -; cdr3_aa: CASSYSILARNEQFF; cdr3_nt: TGTGCCAGCAGTTACTCGATACTAGCCCGGAATGAGCAGTTCTTC
v_call: TRBV5-1; clone_size: -; j_call: TRBJ1-5; d_call: -; cdr3_aa: CASSWDSNQPQHF; cdr3_nt: TGCGCCAGCAGCTGGGACAGCAATCAGCCCCAGCATTTT
v_call: TRBV29-1; clone_size: -; j_call: TRBJ1-1; d_call: -; cdr3_aa: CSGATGNTEAFF; cdr3_nt: TGCAGCGGGGCAACAGGGAACACTGAAGCTTTCTTT
v_call: TRBV6-6; clone_size: -; j_call: TRBJ2-2; d_call: -; cdr3_aa: CASSNSGDTGELFF; cdr3_nt: TGTGCCAGCAGCAACTCTGGGGACACCGGGGAGCTGTTTTTT
v_call: TRBV6-4; clone_size: once; j_call: TRBJ1-1; d_call: -; cdr3_aa: CASSKGENTEAFF; cdr3_nt: TGTGCCAGCAGTAAGGGCGAGAACACTGAAGCTTTCTTT
v_call: TRBV7-9; clone_size: -; j_call: TRBJ2-5; d_call: -; cdr3_aa: CASSFLRDQETQYF; cdr3_nt: TGTGCCAGCAGCTTTCTCAGGGACCAAGAGACCCAGTACTTC
v_call: TRBV4-2; clone_size: -; j_call: TRBJ1-1; d_call: -; cdr3_aa: CASSQGGVRVRYTEAFF; cdr3_nt: TGTGCCAGCAGCCAAGGGGGGGTCAGGGTACGGTACACTGAAGCTTTCTTT
v_call: TRBV12-5; clone_size: -; j_call: TRBJ1-2; d_call: -; cdr3_aa: CASGLVSGAYGYTF; cdr3_nt: TGTGCTAGTGGTTTGGTATCAGGGGCCTATGGCTACACCTTC
v_call: TRBV4-2; clone_size: -; j_call: TRBJ2-1; d_call: TRBD2; cdr3_aa: CASSQDTAGGNEQFF; cdr3_nt: TGTGCCAGCAGCCAAGATACAGCGGGGGGTAATGAGCAGTTCTTC